This is a list of T cell receptor beta chains from one sample in a study of PD-1 blockade in classical Hodgkin lymphoma. The table came from immunoSEQ multiplex PCR; TCRdb's copy has only in-frame clones and leaves some out. The data hold 34,000 or so clones, with approximately 90% observed a single time. Sequenced here: CD4+ T cells from blood, sampled before the fourth cycle of nivolumab. These receptors all come from a human donor with classical Hodgkin lymphoma. CDR3s include the opening cysteine and the closing phenylalanine or tryptophan. The order of the fields is J gene, D gene, V gene, clone size, CDR3 DNA, CDR3 protein. A D gene is named only where the DNA matches it firmly. A clone size is listed for some rows: how often the clone was seen (once, few, many), or a class if it is expanded.

J: TRBJ1-5
D: TRBD1
V: TRBV7-8
size: NA
DNA: TGTGCCAGCAGCTTAGTGTCAGGGACAGGTAATCAGCCCCAGCATTTT
CDR3: CASSLVSGTGNQPQHF

J: TRBJ2-1
D: NA
V: TRBV5-4
size: NA
DNA: TGTGCCAGCAGCTTGGAGGCCCACCGTCCTCCCGAAATTAATGAGCAGTTCTTC
CDR3: CASSLEAHRPPEINEQFF

J: TRBJ2-3
D: NA
V: TRBV18
size: NA
DNA: TGTGCCAGCTCACCGAAATCAACTAGCACAGATACGCAGTATTTT
CDR3: CASSPKSTSTDTQYF

J: TRBJ2-7
D: NA
V: TRBV10-3
size: NA
DNA: TGTGCCATCAATAGCTTTCGGAGCTACGAGCAGTACTTC
CDR3: CAINSFRSYEQYF

J: TRBJ1-3
D: NA
V: TRBV6-5
size: NA
DNA: TGTGCCAGCAGCGTTGGGACGGCCTCTGGAAACACCATATATTTT
CDR3: CASSVGTASGNTIYF

J: TRBJ1-1
D: NA
V: TRBV4-1
size: NA
DNA: TGCGCCAGCAGCCAAGTAGGGGGGTCGGGTGAAGCTTTCTTT
CDR3: CASSQVGGSGEAFF

J: TRBJ2-4
D: NA
V: TRBV6-1
size: NA
DNA: TGTGCCAGCAGTGAAAGCGGAGGGTGGAACATTCAGTACTTC
CDR3: CASSESGGWNIQYF

J: TRBJ2-7
D: TRBD2
V: TRBV28
size: NA
DNA: TGTGCCAGCAGTCGGACTAGCGGGGGCTACGAGCAGTACTTC
CDR3: CASSRTSGGYEQYF

J: TRBJ1-4
D: TRBD1
V: TRBV7-8
size: NA
DNA: TGTGCCAGCAGCTCGAGAGACAGGGGGAGTGAAAAACTGTTTTTT
CDR3: CASSSRDRGSEKLFF

J: TRBJ2-7
D: NA
V: TRBV20-1
size: NA
DNA: TGCAGTGCTAGATTCTCCTACGAGCAGTACTTC
CDR3: CSARFSYEQYF

J: TRBJ2-2
D: TRBD1
V: TRBV27
size: NA
DNA: TGTGCCAGCAGTCTACAGGGGACGGTCGACACCGGGGAGCTGTTTTTT
CDR3: CASSLQGTVDTGELFF

J: TRBJ1-1
D: NA
V: TRBV19
size: NA
DNA: TGTGCCAGTAGTCGGCATGAGACGGTGAACACTGAAGCTTTCTTT
CDR3: CASSRHETVNTEAFF

J: TRBJ2-7
D: NA
V: TRBV30
size: NA
DNA: TGTGCCTCCCACCCGGGGGGCCACGAGCAGTACTTC
CDR3: CASHPGGHEQYF

J: TRBJ2-1
D: NA
V: TRBV7-3
size: NA
DNA: TGTGCCAGCAGCTTAGGTTCCGGTAAAGGGCTTCAAAATGAGCAGTTCTTC
CDR3: CASSLGSGKGLQNEQFF

J: TRBJ2-7
D: NA
V: TRBV2
size: few
DNA: TGTGCCAGCAGTGACCCAGGGCACGACGAGCAGTACTTC
CDR3: CASSDPGHDEQYF

J: TRBJ1-5
D: NA
V: TRBV28
size: NA
DNA: TGTGCCAGCAGGCGGGGACAATATAGCAATCAGCCCCAGCATTTT
CDR3: CASRRGQYSNQPQHF

J: TRBJ2-2
D: NA
V: TRBV7-3
size: NA
DNA: TGTGCCAGCAGCTTAGGCCTAGCCGGGGCCGGGGAGCTGTTTTTT
CDR3: CASSLGLAGAGELFF

J: TRBJ2-7
D: TRBD2
V: TRBV12-5
size: once
DNA: TGTGCTAGTGGTTCGACTAGCGGGATCTACGAGCAGTACTTC
CDR3: CASGSTSGIYEQYF

J: TRBJ2-7
D: TRBD1
V: TRBV30
size: NA
DNA: TGTGCCTGTTCCGCCGGGACAGGGGGCTACGAGCAGTACTTC
CDR3: CACSAGTGGYEQYF

J: TRBJ1-5
D: NA
V: TRBV30
size: NA
DNA: TGTGCCTGGGGGGAAGCGGGGCCGACGGTTATTAATCAGCCCCAGCATTTT
CDR3: CAWGEAGPTVINQPQHF

J: TRBJ2-1
D: TRBD2
V: TRBV6-6
size: NA
DNA: TGTGCCAGCAGTTACTTAGCGGGGGGGGGCGATGAGCAGTTCTTC
CDR3: CASSYLAGGGDEQFF

J: TRBJ1-1
D: NA
V: TRBV10-2
size: once
DNA: TGCGCCAGCAGTGAGCATCCCTGGCAGGGCCCATTGAACACTGAAGCTTTCTTT
CDR3: CASSEHPWQGPLNTEAFF

J: TRBJ2-4
D: TRBD2
V: TRBV2
size: NA
DNA: TGTGCCAGCAGTGAAGGCTTGGGACTAGCGGGACTCAAAAACATTCAGTACTTC
CDR3: CASSEGLGLAGLKNIQYF

J: TRBJ2-1
D: NA
V: TRBV11-1
size: NA
DNA: TGTGCCAGCAGCTTAATAGGGGGAAACTCCTACAATGAGCAGTTCTTC
CDR3: CASSLIGGNSYNEQFF

J: TRBJ2-5
D: NA
V: TRBV7-9
size: once
DNA: TGTGCCAGCAGCTTAGCTGCCTTAGGGGAAGAGACCCAGTACTTC
CDR3: CASSLAALGEETQYF

J: TRBJ1-1
D: NA
V: TRBV18
size: NA
DNA: TGTGCCAGCTCACCAATTTTAGATAGCACTGAAGCTTTCTTT
CDR3: CASSPILDSTEAFF

J: TRBJ2-3
D: NA
V: TRBV5-1
size: once
DNA: TGCGCCAGCAGCTTCCGAACGGCAGGGGGGACAGATACGCAGTATTTT
CDR3: CASSFRTAGGTDTQYF

J: TRBJ1-4
D: NA
V: TRBV6-6
size: once
DNA: TGTGCCAGCAGTTACTCGGTCGCCGAGGATGAAAAACTGTTTTTT
CDR3: CASSYSVAEDEKLFF

J: TRBJ1-2
D: TRBD1
V: TRBV5-1
size: NA
DNA: TGCGCCAGCAGCTTGGTCGACAGGGCAGGCTACACCTTC
CDR3: CASSLVDRAGYTF

J: TRBJ2-3
D: NA
V: TRBV2
size: NA
DNA: TGTGCCAGCAGTGAGCCGGTACCCCAAGGAGCAGATACGCAGTATTTT
CDR3: CASSEPVPQGADTQYF

J: TRBJ2-5
D: NA
V: TRBV2
size: NA
DNA: TGTGCCAGCAGTGTGTGGGGGTCTCAAGAGACCCAGTACTTC
CDR3: CASSVWGSQETQYF

J: TRBJ2-7
D: NA
V: TRBV5-5
size: NA
DNA: TGTGCCAGCAGCCGAGGGTACGAGCAGTACTTC
CDR3: CASSRGYEQYF

J: TRBJ1-1
D: NA
V: TRBV7-3
size: NA
DNA: TGTGCCAGCAGCTTCACGGGGGGTGAAGCTTTCTTT
CDR3: CASSFTGGEAFF

J: TRBJ2-5
D: NA
V: TRBV18
size: NA
DNA: TGTGCCAGCTCACCACCTGCAGAGACCCAGTACTTC
CDR3: CASSPPAETQYF

J: TRBJ1-2
D: TRBD1
V: TRBV4-2
size: NA
DNA: TGTGCCAGCAGCCAAGGACAGGGGGCTAACTATGGCTACACCTTC
CDR3: CASSQGQGANYGYTF

J: TRBJ2-7
D: TRBD2
V: TRBV11-2
size: NA
DNA: TGTGCCAGCAGCTTAGTTGGCGGGAGAGCCTACGAGCAGTACTTC
CDR3: CASSLVGGRAYEQYF

J: TRBJ2-1
D: NA
V: TRBV19
size: NA
DNA: TGTGCCAGTAGTACCCAAGGGCGGCTAGCGTCAAATGAGCAGTTCTTC
CDR3: CASSTQGRLASNEQFF

J: TRBJ2-7
D: NA
V: TRBV2
size: NA
DNA: TGTGCCAGCACCTCGCCACACCCGAGGTTGTACGAGCAGTACTTC
CDR3: CASTSPHPRLYEQYF

J: TRBJ1-4
D: TRBD1
V: TRBV7-9
size: few
DNA: TGTGCCAGCAGCCCGGGACAGAAGAATGAAAAACTGTTTTTT
CDR3: CASSPGQKNEKLFF

J: TRBJ2-3
D: TRBD1
V: TRBV7-8
size: NA
DNA: TGTGCCAGCAGCTTAAGGGACAGACCAGATACGCAGTATTTT
CDR3: CASSLRDRPDTQYF